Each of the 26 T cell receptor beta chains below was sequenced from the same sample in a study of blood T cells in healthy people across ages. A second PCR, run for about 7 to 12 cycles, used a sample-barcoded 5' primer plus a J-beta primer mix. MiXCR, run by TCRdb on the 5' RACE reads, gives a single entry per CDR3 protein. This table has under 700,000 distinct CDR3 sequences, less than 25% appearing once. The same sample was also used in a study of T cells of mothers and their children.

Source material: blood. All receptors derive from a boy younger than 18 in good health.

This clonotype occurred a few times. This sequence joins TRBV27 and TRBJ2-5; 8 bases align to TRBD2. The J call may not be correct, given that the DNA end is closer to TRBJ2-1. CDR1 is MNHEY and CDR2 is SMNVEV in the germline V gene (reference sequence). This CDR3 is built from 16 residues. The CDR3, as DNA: TGTGCCAGCAGTACTACAGCGGGAGAACGGAACAATGAGCAGTTCTTC. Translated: CASSTTAGERNNEQFF.

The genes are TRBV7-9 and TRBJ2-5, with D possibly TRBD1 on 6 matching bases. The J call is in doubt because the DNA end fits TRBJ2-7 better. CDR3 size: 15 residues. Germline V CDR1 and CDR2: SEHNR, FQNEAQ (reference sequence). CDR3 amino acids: CASSFPRQGQYEQYF. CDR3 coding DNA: TGTGCCAGCAGCTTTCCGCGTCAGGGGCAGTACGAGCAGTACTTC.

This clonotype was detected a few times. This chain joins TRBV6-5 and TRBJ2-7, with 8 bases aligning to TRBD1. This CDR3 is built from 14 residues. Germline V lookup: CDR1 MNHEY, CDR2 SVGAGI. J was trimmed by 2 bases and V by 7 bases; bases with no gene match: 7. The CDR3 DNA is TGTGCCAGCACCTATGGACAGGGCCCCTACGAGCAGTACTTC. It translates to CASTYGQGPYEQYF.

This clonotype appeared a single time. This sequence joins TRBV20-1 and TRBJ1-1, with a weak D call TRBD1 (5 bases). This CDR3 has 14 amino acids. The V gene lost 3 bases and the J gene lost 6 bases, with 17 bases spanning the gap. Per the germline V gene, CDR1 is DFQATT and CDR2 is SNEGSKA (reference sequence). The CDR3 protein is CSASEGQSRSEAFF. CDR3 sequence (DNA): TGCAGTGCTAGTGAGGGGCAAAGTCGGTCTGAAGCTTTCTTT.

CDR3 sequence: CAISELQGYGGELFF. The CDR3, as DNA: TGTGCCATCAGTGAGCTACAGGGTTACGGCGGGGAGCTGTTTTTT. The V gene is TRBV10-3, the J gene TRBJ2-2; D perhaps matches TRBD1 (6 bases). This CDR3 spans 15 amino acids. The germline V and J ends were trimmed by 2 bases and 7 bases, with 14 bases remaining between them. The V gene's germline CDR1 is ENHRY and CDR2 SYGVKD.

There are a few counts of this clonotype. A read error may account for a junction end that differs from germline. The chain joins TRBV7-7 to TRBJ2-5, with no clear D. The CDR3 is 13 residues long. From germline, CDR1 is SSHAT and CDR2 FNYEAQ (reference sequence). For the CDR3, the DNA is TGTGCTAGCAGCTTAGAATCCGGCCAGACCCAGTACTTC. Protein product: CASSLESGQTQYF. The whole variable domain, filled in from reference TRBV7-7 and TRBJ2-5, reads GAGVSQSPRYKVTKRGQDVTLRCDPISSHATLYWYQQALGQGPEFLTYFNYEAQPDKSGLPSDRFSAERPEGSISTLTIQRTEQRDSAMYRCASSLESGQTQYFGPGTRLLVL.

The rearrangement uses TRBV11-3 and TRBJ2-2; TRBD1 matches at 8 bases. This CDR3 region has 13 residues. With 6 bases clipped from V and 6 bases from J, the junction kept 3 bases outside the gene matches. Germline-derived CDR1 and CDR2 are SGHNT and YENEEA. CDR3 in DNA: TGTGCCAGCAGGCAGACAGGGGCCGGGGAGCTGTTTTTT. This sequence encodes CASRQTGAGELFF.

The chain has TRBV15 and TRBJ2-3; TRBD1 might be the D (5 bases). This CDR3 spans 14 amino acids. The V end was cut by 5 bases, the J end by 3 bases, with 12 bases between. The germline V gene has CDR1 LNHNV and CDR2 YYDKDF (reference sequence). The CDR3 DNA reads TGTGCCACCAGCGTCGGACATCCAACAGATACGCAGTATTTT. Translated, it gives CATSVGHPTDTQYF.

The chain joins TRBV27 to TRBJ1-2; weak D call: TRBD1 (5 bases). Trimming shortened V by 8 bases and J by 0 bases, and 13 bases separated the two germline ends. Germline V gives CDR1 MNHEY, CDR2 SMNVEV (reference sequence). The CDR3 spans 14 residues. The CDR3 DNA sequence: TGTGCCAGCTCTCAGACAGACCCTAACTATGGCTACACCTTC. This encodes CASSQTDPNYGYTF.

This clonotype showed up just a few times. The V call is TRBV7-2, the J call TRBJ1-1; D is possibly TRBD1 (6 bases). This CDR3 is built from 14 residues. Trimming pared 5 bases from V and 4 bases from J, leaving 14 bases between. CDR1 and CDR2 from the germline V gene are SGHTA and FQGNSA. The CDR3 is CASSVTGSGTEAFF. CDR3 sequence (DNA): TGTGCCAGCAGCGTAACAGGGAGCGGCACTGAAGCTTTCTTT.

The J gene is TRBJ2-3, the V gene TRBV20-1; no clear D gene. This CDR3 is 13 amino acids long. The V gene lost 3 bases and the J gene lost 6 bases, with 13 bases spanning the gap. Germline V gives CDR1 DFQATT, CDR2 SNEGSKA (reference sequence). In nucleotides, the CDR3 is TGCAGTGCTAGTCGCACCACCCCGGATACGCAGTATTTT. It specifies CSASRTTPDTQYF.

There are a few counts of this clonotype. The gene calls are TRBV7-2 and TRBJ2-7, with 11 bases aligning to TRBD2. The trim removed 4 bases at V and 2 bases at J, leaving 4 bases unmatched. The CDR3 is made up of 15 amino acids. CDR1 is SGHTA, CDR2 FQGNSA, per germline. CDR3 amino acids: CASSSSSGGTYEQYF. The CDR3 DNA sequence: TGTGCCAGCAGCTCCTCTAGCGGGGGGACCTACGAGCAGTACTTC.

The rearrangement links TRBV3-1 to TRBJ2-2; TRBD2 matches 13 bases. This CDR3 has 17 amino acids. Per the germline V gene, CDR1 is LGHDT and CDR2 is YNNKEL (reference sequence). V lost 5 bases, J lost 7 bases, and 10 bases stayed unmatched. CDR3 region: CASSSTSGGVSVGELFF. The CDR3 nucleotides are TGTGCCAGCAGCTCCACTAGCGGGGGGGTTTCGGTCGGGGAGCTGTTTTTT. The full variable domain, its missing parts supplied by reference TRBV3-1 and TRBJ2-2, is DTAVSQTPKYLVTQMGNDKSIKCEQNLGHDTMYWYKQDSKKFLKIMFSYNNKELIINETVPNRFSPKSPDKAHLNLHINSLELGDSAVYFCASSSTSGGVSVGELFFGEGSRLTVL.

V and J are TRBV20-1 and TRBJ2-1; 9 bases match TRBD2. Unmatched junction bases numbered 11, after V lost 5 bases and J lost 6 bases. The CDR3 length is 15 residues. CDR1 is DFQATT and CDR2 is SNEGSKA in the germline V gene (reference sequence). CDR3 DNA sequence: TGCAGTGCTTACCGAGGACCAGCGGGAGGCAATGAGCAGTTCTTC. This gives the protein CSAYRGPAGGNEQFF.

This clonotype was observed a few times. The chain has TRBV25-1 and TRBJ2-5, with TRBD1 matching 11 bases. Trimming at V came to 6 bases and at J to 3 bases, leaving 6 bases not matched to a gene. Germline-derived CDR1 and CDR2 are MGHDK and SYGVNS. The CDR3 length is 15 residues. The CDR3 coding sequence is TGTGCCAGCAGGGGCCGGGACAGGGGGGAAGAGACCCAGTACTTC. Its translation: CASRGRDRGEETQYF.

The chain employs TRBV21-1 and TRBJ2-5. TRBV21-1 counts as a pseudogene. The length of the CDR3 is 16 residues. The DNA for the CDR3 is TGTGCCAGCCGAAGAAGGCTCCCTTGGGAACAAGAGACCCAGTACTTC. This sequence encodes CASRRRLPWEQETQYF.

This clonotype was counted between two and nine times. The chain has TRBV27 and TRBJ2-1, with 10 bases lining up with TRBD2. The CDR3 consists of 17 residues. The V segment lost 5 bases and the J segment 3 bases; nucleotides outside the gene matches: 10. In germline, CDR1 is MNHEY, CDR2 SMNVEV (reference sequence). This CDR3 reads CASSGLAGVLLYNEQFF. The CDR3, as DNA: TGTGCCAGCAGTGGGCTAGCGGGAGTACTTCTCTACAATGAGCAGTTCTTC.

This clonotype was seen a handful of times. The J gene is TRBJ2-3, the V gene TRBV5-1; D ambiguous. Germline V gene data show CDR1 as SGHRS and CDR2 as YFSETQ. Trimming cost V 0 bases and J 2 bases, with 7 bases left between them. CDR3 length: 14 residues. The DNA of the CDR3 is TGCGCCAGCAGCTTGGCCTCTAACACAGATACGCAGTATTTT. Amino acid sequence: CASSLASNTDTQYF.

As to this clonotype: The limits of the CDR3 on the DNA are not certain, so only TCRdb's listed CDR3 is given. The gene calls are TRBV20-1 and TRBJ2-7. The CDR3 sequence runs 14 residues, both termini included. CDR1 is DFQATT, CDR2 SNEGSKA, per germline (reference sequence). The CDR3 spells CSARGTFGAYEQYF.

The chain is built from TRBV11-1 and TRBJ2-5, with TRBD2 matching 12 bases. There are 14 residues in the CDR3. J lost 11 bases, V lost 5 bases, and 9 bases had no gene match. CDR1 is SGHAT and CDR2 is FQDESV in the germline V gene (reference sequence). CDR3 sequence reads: CASSLGLAGPQQYF. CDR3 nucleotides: TGTGCCAGCAGCCTAGGACTAGCGGGACCACAGCAGTACTTC.

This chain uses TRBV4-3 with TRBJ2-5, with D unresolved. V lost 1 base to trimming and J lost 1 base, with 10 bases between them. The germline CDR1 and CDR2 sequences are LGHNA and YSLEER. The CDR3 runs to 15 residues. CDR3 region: CASSQGQKGQETQYF. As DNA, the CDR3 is TGCGCCAGCAGCCAAGGGCAAAAGGGCCAAGAGACCCAGTACTTC.

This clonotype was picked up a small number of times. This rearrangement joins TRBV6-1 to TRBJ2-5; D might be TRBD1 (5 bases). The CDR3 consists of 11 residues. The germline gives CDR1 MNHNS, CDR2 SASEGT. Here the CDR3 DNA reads TGTGACCTACAGGACCAAGAGACCCAGTACTTC. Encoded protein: CDLQDQETQYF.

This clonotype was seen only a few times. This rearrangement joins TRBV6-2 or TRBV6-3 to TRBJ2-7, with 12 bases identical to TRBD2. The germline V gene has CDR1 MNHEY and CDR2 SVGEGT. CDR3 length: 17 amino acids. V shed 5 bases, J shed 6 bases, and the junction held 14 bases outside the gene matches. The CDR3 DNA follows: TGTGCCAGCAGTGGTACCCGGACTAGCGGGACAACCACCGAGCAGTACTTC. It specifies CASSGTRTSGTTTEQYF.

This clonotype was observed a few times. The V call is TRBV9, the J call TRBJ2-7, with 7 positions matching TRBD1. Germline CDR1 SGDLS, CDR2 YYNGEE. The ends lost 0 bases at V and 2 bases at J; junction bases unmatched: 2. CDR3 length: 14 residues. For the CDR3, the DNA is TGTGCCAGCAGCGTAGAGGGGGCGCCCTACGAGCAGTACTTC. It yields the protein CASSVEGAPYEQYF.

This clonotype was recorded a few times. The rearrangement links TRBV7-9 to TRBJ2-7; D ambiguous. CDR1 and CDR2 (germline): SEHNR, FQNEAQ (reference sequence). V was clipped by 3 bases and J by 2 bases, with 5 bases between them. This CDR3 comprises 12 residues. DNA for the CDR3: TGTGCCAGCAGCTTCGTTACCTACGAGCAGTACTTC. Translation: CASSFVTYEQYF.

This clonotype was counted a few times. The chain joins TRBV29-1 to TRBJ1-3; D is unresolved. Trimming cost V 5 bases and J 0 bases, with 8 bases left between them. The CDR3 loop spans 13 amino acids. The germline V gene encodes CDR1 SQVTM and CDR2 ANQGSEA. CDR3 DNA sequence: TGCAGCGTTATCAAGAGCTCTGGAAACACCATATATTTT. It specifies CSVIKSSGNTIYF. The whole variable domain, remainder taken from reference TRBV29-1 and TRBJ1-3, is SAVISQKPSRDICQRGTSLTIQCQVDSQVTMMFWYRQQPGQSLTLIATANQGSEATYESGFVIDKFPISRPNLTFSTLTVSNMSPEDSSIYLCSVIKSSGNTIYFGEGSWLTVV.